The source of this T cell receptor (beta chain) is a study of cytomegalovirus exposure and HLA in healthy donors. Both 60 Vbeta primers and 13 Jbeta primers went into the PCR. The table came from immunoSEQ multiplex PCR; TCRdb's copy has only in-frame clones and leaves some out. The table includes 170,000 or so clones, around 77% detected once. The germline V gene encodes CDR1 SGHRS and CDR2 YFSETQ. V was trimmed by 0 bases and J by 2 bases, leaving 11 bases between them. The CDR3 covers 15 residues. A word on this clone: This CDR3 is also generated by other DNA sequences in the sample.

The chain uses TRBV5-1 and TRBJ1-1, with TRBD1 as a possible D gene (5 bases). The source material was PBMCs. The sequence derives from a man aged 60 to 75 in good health and CMV-seronegative. Here the CDR3 reads CASSLELGGNTEAFF. In nucleotides, the CDR3 is TGCGCCAGCAGCTTGGAATTGGGGGGAAACACTGAAGCTTTCTTT.